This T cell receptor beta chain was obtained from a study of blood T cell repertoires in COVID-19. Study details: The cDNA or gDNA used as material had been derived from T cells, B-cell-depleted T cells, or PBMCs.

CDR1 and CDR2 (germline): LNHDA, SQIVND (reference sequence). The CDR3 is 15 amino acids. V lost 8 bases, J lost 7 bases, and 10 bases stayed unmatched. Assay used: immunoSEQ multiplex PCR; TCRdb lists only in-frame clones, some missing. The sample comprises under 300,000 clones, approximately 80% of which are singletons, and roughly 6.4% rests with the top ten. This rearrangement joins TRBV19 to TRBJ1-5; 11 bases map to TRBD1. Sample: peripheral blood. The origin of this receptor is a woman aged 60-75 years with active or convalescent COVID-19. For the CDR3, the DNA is TGTGCCAGTCGACCCAACCGGGACAGGGGGCAGCCCCAGCATTTT. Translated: CASRPNRDRGQPQHF.